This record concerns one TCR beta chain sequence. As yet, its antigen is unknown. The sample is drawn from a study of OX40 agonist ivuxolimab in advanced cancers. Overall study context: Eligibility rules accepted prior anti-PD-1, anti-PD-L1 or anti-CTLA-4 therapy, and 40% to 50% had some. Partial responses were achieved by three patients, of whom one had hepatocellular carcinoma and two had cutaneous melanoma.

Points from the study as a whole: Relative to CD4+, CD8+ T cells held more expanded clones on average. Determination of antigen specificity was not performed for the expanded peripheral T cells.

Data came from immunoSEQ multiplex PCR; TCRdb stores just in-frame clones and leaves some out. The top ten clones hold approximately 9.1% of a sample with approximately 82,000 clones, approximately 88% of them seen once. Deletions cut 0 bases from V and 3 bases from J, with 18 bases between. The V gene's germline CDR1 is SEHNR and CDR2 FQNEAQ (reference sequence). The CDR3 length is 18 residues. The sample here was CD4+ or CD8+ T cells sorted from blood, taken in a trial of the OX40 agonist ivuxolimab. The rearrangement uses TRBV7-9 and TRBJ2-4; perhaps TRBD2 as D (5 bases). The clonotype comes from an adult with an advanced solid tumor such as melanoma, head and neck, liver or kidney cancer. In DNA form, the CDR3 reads TGTGCCAGCAGCTTAGCGGTGGGGTTCGGGGTCGTCAAAAACATTCAGTACTTC. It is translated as CASSLAVGFGVVKNIQYF.